This is a list of T cell receptor beta chains from one sample in a study of T cells expressing NK-cell markers. TCRdb re-called the 5' RACE reads; one entry per CDR3 protein, DNA not given. The listing records 300,000 to 450,000 distinct CDR3 sequences. The specimen sequenced was blood T cells: a sorted CD56 or NKG2C T cell subset, CD4+ or CD8+ T cells, or bulk PBMC T cells (not recorded which). These receptors were taken from a man between 18 and 69 years old in good health. CDR3s include the opening cysteine and the closing phenylalanine or tryptophan. The size of a clone is reported for some rows only, either as once, few or many, or as a class for expanded clones.

abundance	v_gene	j_gene	CDR3aa
.	TRBV21-1	TRBJ2-2	CASSKEGESGTANTGELFF
.	TRBV7-2	TRBJ2-3	CASSSSSGGADTQYF
.	TRBV2	TRBJ1-1	CASRRTSGYEAFF
.	TRBV12-3/TRBV12-4	TRBJ2-1	CASSLQGGIPLLNEQFF
.	TRBV5-1	TRBJ2-3	CASSRTGTRDTDTQYF
.	TRBV29-1	TRBJ2-7	CSVRTASGEQYF
.	TRBV12-3/TRBV12-4	TRBJ2-7	CASSTRGQGADEQYF
.	TRBV6-5	TRBJ1-6	CASSYGQGWDSPLHF
.	TRBV5-4	TRBJ2-1	CASSRRTRGGDEQFF
.	TRBV5-1	TRBJ2-5	CASSLDPTGRRETQYF
.	TRBV5-4	TRBJ2-2	CASSTRTGNTGELFF
.	TRBV5-1	TRBJ1-6	CASSLQGDNSPLHF
.	TRBV5-1	TRBJ1-2	CASSLGEGPFYGYTF
.	TRBV15	TRBJ2-7	CATSRDWGKYEQYF
.	TRBV2	TRBJ2-3	CASSILRSGDTQYF
.	TRBV20-1	TRBJ2-7	CSARVAGYYEQYF
medium-sized	TRBV6-5	TRBJ2-7	CASSPRPSSYEQYF
.	TRBV15	TRBJ1-2	CATSSPGPGPPPGYTF
.	TRBV6-5	TRBJ2-3	CASSYHLGSGTDTQYF
.	TRBV28	TRBJ1-5	CASARGPGQPQHF
.	TRBV20-1	TRBJ2-1	CSAAQRRGGDEQFF
.	TRBV7-8	TRBJ1-5	CASSLHTESSNQPQHF
.	TRBV29-1	TRBJ2-1	CSVLQGRNEQFF
.	TRBV5-6	TRBJ2-3	CASSYGPIGRENTQYF
.	TRBV29-1	TRBJ2-1	CSAGQGMAEQFF
.	TRBV5-1	TRBJ2-1	CASSPRGDVRNEQFF
.	TRBV27	TRBJ2-2	CASSLRLAGGPGTGELFF
.	TRBV2	TRBJ2-3	CASSPPQGGGRDTQYF
.	TRBV5-1	TRBJ2-7	CASSTDTGGRYEQYF
.	TRBV6-5	TRBJ2-4	CASSSGQRNIQYF
.	TRBV12-5	TRBJ2-6	CASGPDGPVLTF
.	TRBV27	TRBJ1-2	CASSFRRGQIYGYTF
.	TRBV28	TRBJ1-6	CASSFGGRMYNSPLHF
.	TRBV21-1	TRBJ2-7	CASSKGGGIISYEQYF
.	TRBV20-1	TRBJ2-1	CSQRRGGNEQFF
.	TRBV9	TRBJ2-2	CASSVLPRDTGELFF
.	TRBV3-1	TRBJ2-4	CASSRKRRGGTELAKNIQYF
.	TRBV11-1	TRBJ2-5	CASSSYTSSGTGVRETQYF
.	TRBV20-1	TRBJ2-7	CSARRTGQTYEQYF
.	TRBV27	TRBJ2-1	CASSFIGTGSNEQFF
.	TRBV6-2/TRBV6-3	TRBJ2-1	CASSYRRGGNEQFF
.	TRBV6-5	TRBJ1-1	CASSYSRGTEAFF
.	TRBV7-9	TRBJ2-3	CASTGGPDEYTQYF
.	TRBV6-1	TRBJ1-6	CASSEQGKVSPLHF
.	TRBV7-8	TRBJ2-1	CASSSTRNRQGITYNEQFF
.	TRBV7-3	TRBJ2-6	CASSLKVGSISGANVLTF
.	TRBV2	TRBJ2-5	CASAGLAGGPYF
.	TRBV7-9	TRBJ1-4	CASSSGPGPGREKLFF
.	TRBV3-1	TRBJ2-3	CASSPLWLAGDTDTQYF
.	TRBV7-2	TRBJ2-5	CASSYKGGQETQYF